The T cell receptor beta chain described here comes from a study of cytomegalovirus exposure and HLA in healthy donors listed by TCRdb under 2017. Looking at the study overall: In an earlier analysis of 587 of the donors, less than 350 Gb of sequence data and 90 million to 120 million unique TCR beta sequences from about 179 million T cells were reported. Around 300 gigabases of sequencing data and tens of millions of unique TCR sequences were included in an early release covering about 700 HLA-typed donors. Of the roughly 400 genotyped donors, over 80% were placed in the genetic ancestry cluster associated with self-reported Caucasian donors. The aim of the study was to test whether cataloging public T cell receptors could identify signatures of past pathogen exposure. The study profiled the T cell repertoires of hundreds of subjects by immunosequencing and related them to cytomegalovirus serostatus. Along with the approximately 650-subject first cohort, a separate validation cohort of over 90 different subjects was used. To predict cytomegalovirus infection status, the study combined high-throughput TCR immunosequencing, statistical association of individual TCRs with disease status, and machine learning. A later analysis re-analyzed previously published TCR beta repertoires from about 600 donors and added high-resolution HLA genotyping to study TCR occurrence patterns. Rather than using new phenotypic data, the later analysis identified candidate immune exposures from TCR beta sequences and from how often those sequences occurred across donors. An earlier analysis of 500 to 650 of the donors applied high-throughput TCR beta sequencing to assess whether each TCR beta V gene segment acted as functional or pseudogenic. Donor age, sex, ethnicity and CMV serostatus were collected together with the repertoire data. A later genetic analysis used genome-wide SNP genotypes for about 60% of the roughly 670 donors, treating that subset as a discovery cohort. All discovery cohort repertoires had been generated on a single sequencing platform. HLA typing included class I and class II loci at four-digit resolution. The number of typed donors differed by locus: 629-630 for A, B, C, DRB1 and DQB1; 500 to 550 for DQA1; approximately 600 for DPA1; and roughly 470 for DPB1. Several DR-DQ haplotypes were treated as single units for association and clustering because of strong linkage in the cohort. On average, roughly 250,000 unique TCR beta nucleotide sequences were sequenced per donor among 398 genotyped donors of the cohort, with roughly 18% of those sequences being non-productive. Overall results and qualifications from the work: At a false discovery rate of 0.05, a later analysis linked some 18,000 TCR beta sequences to specific HLA alleles. A later genetic analysis associated a missense DCLRE1C variant with V-gene and J-gene trimming of TCR beta chains, and an independent cohort replicated the association. Three of the identified cytomegalovirus-associated TCR beta chains were confirmed in vitro to be specific for cytomegalovirus antigens. The study listed 150 to 200 TCR beta chains as associated with cytomegalovirus. A later analysis reported that several top co-occurrence clusters appeared linked to parvovirus B19, influenza, CMV and Epstein-Barr virus. Correlated functional status among segregating V segments might reflect linkage disequilibrium, but an unknown experimental factor could not be ruled out. According to a later genetic analysis, donors in an Asian-associated ancestry cluster had fewer N-insertions in productive TCRs than the roughly 670-donor mean. The cohort was sequenced for TCR beta chains only, and without alpha or paired-chain data the features that could be detected were limited. Most TCR sequences were seen in very few donors, while some public TCRs were found in many individuals. In an earlier analysis of several hundred of the donors, most TCR beta V segments were observed in productive rearrangements about 87% or about 30% of the time, broadly matching IMGT annotations. A further reported finding was that TCR beta sequences accurately predicted the HLA-A and HLA-B alleles for most subjects in the first cohort. Immune exposure information for the cohort was limited to CMV serostatus. The sequencing pipeline was judged likely to have produced a cluster of highly shared sequence variants as a technical artifact. When HLA alleles, especially DR and DQ, strongly co-occurred, attributing TCR associations to individual alleles was difficult. In a later analysis, HLA-associated TCR beta chains showed more clonal expansion and lower generation probabilities than non-associated chains that were equally common. The presence/absence analyses assumed that sequencing depth was roughly uniform across donors, and that assumption may not be true. Cytomegalovirus status was reported to be diagnosed by the classifier with high specificity and sensitivity in both the original and validation cohorts. According to a later analysis, TCR association rates differed among HLA loci, with DRB1 alleles showing the most associated TCRs and HLA-C alleles showing the fewest. Because HLA typing was unavailable for some donors at each locus, only the typed subset was used in association tests. The authors suggested that the approach could potentially be extended to other disease states and immunological phenotypes. Because counts were too low, fewer than 20 rarely observed V segments, including chromosome 9 orphons, were excluded from the earlier analysis of some 590 of the donors. In a later analysis, most CMV-associated TCR beta chains were found to appear HLA-restricted, with HLA associations seemingly driven largely by CMV exposure.

The cohort consisted of approximately 670 healthy bone marrow donors. All cohort members were sampled while nominally healthy, although unrecorded immune exposures were likely present. The donor was CMV seropositive and was included in the group of 250 to 300 seropositive cohort members. Each donor provided a peripheral blood sample, and peripheral blood mononuclear cells were used for TCR beta sequencing. Genomic DNA was extracted from the blood cell samples with the Qiagen DNeasy Blood Extraction Kit. Libraries came from the immunoSEQ multiplex PCR assay. A mixture of 60 forward primers for TCR Vbeta segments and 13 reverse primers for TCR Jbeta segments was used in the multiplex PCR. The CDR3 region of rearranged TCR beta genes was amplified from genomic DNA with a multiplex PCR assay. The Illumina HiSeq System was used to sequence the amplified TCR beta libraries as 87-base-pair reads. The source study handled its data this way. Across the 600 to 700 repertoires, a later analysis counted 80 million or so unique TCR beta chains, roughly 11 million of which were shared by at least two donors. Raw reads were error-corrected and collapsed into unique sequences by a nearest-neighbor algorithm in which closely related sequences were merged to remove PCR and sequencing errors. Alignment of CDR3 sequences to IMGT reference sequences was used to assign V, D and J gene segments. Each retained sequence needed at least a six-nucleotide match to both a V gene segment and a J gene segment. Rearrangements were called productive when the CDR3 lacked stop codons and stayed in frame with V and J; all others were non-productive. CDR3 was defined by IMGT convention, running from the second conserved V-encoded cysteine to the conserved J-encoded phenylalanine. The earlier analysis of 500 to 750 of the donors excluded any sequence lacking an unambiguous match to a single V gene segment. In an earlier analysis of several hundred of the donors, a V segment was called functional when productive rearrangements were above 56.7%, and segregating when the standard deviation between donors exceeded 5%. A statistical classification framework was built to diagnose cytomegalovirus status from the catalog of TCR beta chain sequences. In a later analysis, V and J genes were assigned by comparing TCR nucleotide sequences against IMGT/GENE-DB human TR gene sequences. Using the TCRdist pipeline, a later analysis assigned CDR3 sequences along with most-parsimonious VDJ recombination scenarios. In a later analysis, each TCR beta chain was defined by its CDR3 amino acid sequence together with its V-gene family, and reads lacking a unique V-gene family were excluded. To address suspected cross-contamination and a sequencing artifact, a later analysis removed some 620 highly shared, low-generation-probability nucleotide sequences. In a later analysis, a clonal expansion index was calculated for each public chain from normalized within-repertoire ranks of inferred template counts. A later analysis computed generation probabilities with a VDJ recombination model fitted to out-of-frame rearrangements, and checked the results against IGoR. Hypergeometric tests were used in a later analysis to score TCR-TCR, TCR-HLA and TCR-CMV co-occurrence, with a repertoire-size bias correction applied to the TCR pairs. To estimate false discovery rates, a later analysis permuted the HLA or CMV assignments 20 times. In a later analysis, co-occurring TCRs were grouped using DBSCAN, with TCRdist sequence similarity added in when clustering inside HLA-allele-positive subsets. For co-occurrence clustering, repertoires with fewer than 30,000 or more than 120,000 public chains were excluded, along with four or five repertoires with anomalous nucleotide sharing. Not all clones reach the TCRdb copy of this immuneACCESS table, which keeps in-frame sequences only. Checked studies attribute under half of the gap to unresolved V genes and leave the rest unexplained. V, J and clone size derive from that table, while D and trimming were established from the DNA sequence. This sample holds 160,000 or so clones; approximately 77% were observed only once. The ten largest clones capture approximately 3.7% of the sample.

Of note for this clone: Its antigen is unknown. No quality values exist for individual bases; no much larger clone is one base distant.

The sequencing sample was made of PBMCs. The sequence came from a man between 25 and 39 years old in good health and CMV-seropositive.

The CDR3 has the sequence CASSPLLGGGGYNEQFF. The nucleotide sequence reads as follows: TGCGCCAGCAGCCCCCTTTTGGGAGGCGGGGGATACAATGAGCAGTTCTTC. The sequence is built from TRBV5-1 and TRBJ2-1, with TRBD2 identical over 7 junction bases. From its cysteine to its phenylalanine, the CDR3 spans 17 amino acids. Kept here is only the CDR3 DNA, which spans 51 bases and is read in frame from base 1. CDR1 is given as SGHRS and CDR2 as YFSETQ, both from the germline V gene. The germline V end is reduced by 4 bases and the J end by 4 bases; junction bases left unmatched: 14.